This TCR beta chain was found in a study of Ad26.COV2.S vaccination and SARS-CoV-2 variants. In regard to this clone: Its specificity is unknown.

General study points: The study found higher spike-specific TCR breadth in vaccine than placebo recipients.

TCRdb's table, derived via immunoSEQ multiplex PCR, lists solely in-frame clones and lacks some. Here the sample spans fewer than 500,000 clones, 75% to 90% being singletons. Treatment given: over 15 received Ad26.COV2.S at low or high dose, single or two shots; roughly 5 received placebo; per-sample allocation not given. Sampling happened 63 days after the first vaccine or placebo injection. The CDR3 sequence is 16 residues long. Germline V gives CDR1 SGHNT, CDR2 YYREEE (reference sequence). V was clipped by 5 bases and J by 9 bases; unmatched bases: 16. The V and J genes are TRBV5-4 and TRBJ2-1; 8 nucleotides line up with TRBD2. Sequencing was performed on peripheral blood, taken in a trial of Ad26.COV2.S vaccine versus placebo. This receptor was identified in a person between 18 and 60 years old who received the Ad26.COV2.S COVID-19 vaccine or a placebo. CDR3 sequence reads: CASRYEIRGGRGEQFF. The CDR3 nucleotides read TGTGCCAGCAGGTATGAAATTCGGGGGGGCCGCGGTGAGCAGTTCTTC.